The present T cell receptor (beta chain) was sequenced within a study of blood T cell repertoires in COVID-19. Study overall: Some COVID-19 samples were acute and others convalescent; all came from the United States, Italy and Spain.

The table came from immunoSEQ multiplex PCR; TCRdb's copy has only in-frame clones and leaves some out. The sample consists of fewer than 450,000 clones, around 90% of them appearing once. J was trimmed by 5 bases and V by 5 bases; bases with no gene match: 7. The length of the CDR3 is 14 residues. Germline V gene lookup returns CDR1 SGHAT and CDR2 FQNNGV. What was sequenced was PBMCs or T cells enriched from blood (not recorded which). The genes are TRBV11-2 and TRBJ2-5; 8 bases fit TRBD2. This sequence was found in a woman aged 40-49 years with acute COVID-19. The CDR3, as DNA: TGTGCCAGCAGCACCCACGGGGGGGATGAGACCCAGTACTTC. It yields the protein CASSTHGGDETQYF.